The 19 T cell receptor beta chains given below trace back to one sample, sequenced in a study of regulatory T cells in long-lasting Graves disease. Library construction for TCR beta used iRepertoire HTBI primers and Arm-PCR of CDR3 regions. TCRdb analysed the multiplex PCR reads with MiXCR anew, one entry per CDR3 protein. Here the sample spans around 450,000 distinct CDR3 sequences, about a fifth being singletons. Time point reported: persistent/refractory GD, antithyroid drugs over 5 years with positive TRAb. Generation of the TCR library employed RNA extracted from PBMCs. The source was peripheral blood mononuclear cells (PBMCs), collected when the disease was refractory, from a patient treated with antithyroid drugs. The source of these receptors is a female donor with Graves disease.

Ten or more counts support this clonotype. CDR3 bases: TGTGCCAGCAGCCCTGACACTAGTCAGCCCCAGCATTTT. Its protein is CASSPDTSQPQHF. The chain is built from TRBV6-1 and TRBJ1-5; no reliable D call. Germline assignment: CDR1 MNHNS and CDR2 SASEGT. V lost 6 bases to trimming and J lost 6 bases, with 12 bases between them. CDR3 size: 13 residues.

This chain joins TRBV7-6 and TRBJ2-7; possible D gene TRBD1, 6 bases. V dropped 1 base and J dropped 5 bases, with 9 bases sitting between them. The CDR3 covers 13 residues. The germline V gene has CDR1 SGHVS and CDR2 FNYEAQ. Here the CDR3 DNA reads TGTGCCAGCAGCTTAGGGGGGCAGGACGAGCAGTACTTC. Translating it yields CASSLGGQDEQYF.

This clonotype was seen many times. The genes are TRBV28 and TRBJ2-4; TRBD2 matches at 7 bases. Trimming cost V 2 bases and J 9 bases; bases outside gene matches: 16. The CDR3 extends over 17 amino acids. CDR1 and CDR2 (germline): MDHEN, SYDVKM. The CDR3 nucleotides read TGTGCCAGCAGTTTAAGGGGCAGCGGGATACGGAGGGGCATTCAGTACTTC. It codes for CASSLRGSGIRRGIQYF.

In its sample, this clonotype was seen a few times. The chain recombines TRBV5-1 with TRBJ2-2; D remains ambiguous. CDR1 and CDR2 from the germline V gene are SGHRS and YFSETQ. The V and J ends lost 4 bases and 3 bases respectively, with 10 bases between them. This CDR3 is built from 14 residues. The CDR3 spells CASSNRIYTGELFF. The CDR3 DNA follows: TGCGCCAGCAGCAACCGGATATACACCGGGGAGCTGTTTTTT.

The chain links TRBV20-1 to TRBJ2-7, with D perhaps matching TRBD1 (5 bases). The V and J ends lost 1 base and 4 bases respectively, with 17 bases between them. CDR1 and CDR2 (germline): DFQATT, SNEGSKA (reference sequence). This CDR3 is 15 amino acids long. The CDR3 DNA reads as TGCAGTGCTAGAGTTTCAGAAGGGGCGCGGTACGAGCAGTACTTC. This translates into CSARVSEGARYEQYF.

The rearrangement links TRBV5-1 to TRBJ2-7; the D is unclear. Trimming pared 8 bases from V and 0 bases from J, leaving 15 bases between. From germline, CDR1 is SGHRS and CDR2 YFSETQ. This CDR3 region has 14 residues. The CDR3 DNA reads as TGCGCCAGTACCTGGACGTCTAGCTCCTACGAGCAGTACTTC. Amino acid sequence: CASTWTSSSYEQYF.

V and J are TRBV29-1 and TRBJ2-5; D is uncertain. V was pared by 7 bases and J by 9 bases, with 24 bases between. CDR3 size: 14 residues. Germline V gene sequence: CDR1 SQVTM, CDR2 ANQGSEA. CDR3 DNA sequence: TGCAGCGCCACCGCGTCCCCCCCGTTAAGGGCCCAGTACTTC. Its protein is CSATASPPLRAQYF.

This clonotype was seen ten or more times. This sequence joins TRBV20-1 and TRBJ2-7; 10 bases line up with TRBD1. CDR1 and CDR2 from the germline V gene are DFQATT and SNEGSKA (reference sequence). Trimming took 4 bases from V and 4 from J; bases not matched to a gene: 7. This CDR3 region has 14 residues. CDR3 in DNA: TGCAGTGCTAACCGGCGGGGACAGGGGTACGAGCAGTACTTC. Protein: CSANRRGQGYEQYF.

This clonotype has a handful of counts. The chain recombines TRBV19 with TRBJ1-1; the D is unclear. Trimming pared 3 bases from V and 0 bases from J, leaving 5 bases between. The CDR3 sequence is 13 residues long. Germline V lookup: CDR1 LNHDA, CDR2 SQIVND (reference sequence). CDR3 coding DNA: TGTGCCAGTAGTATGTTCTTGAACACTGAAGCTTTCTTT. This sequence encodes CASSMFLNTEAFF.

This clonotype was found many times. This chain connects TRBV10-3 to TRBJ1-4; no definite D call. This CDR3 region has 13 residues. V shed 8 bases and J shed 5 bases, with 12 bases lying between them. Germline V gene data show CDR1 as ENHRY and CDR2 as SYGVKD. The CDR3 DNA follows: TGTGCCATCCGAGAACAGCAAAATGAAAAACTGTTTTTT. Protein product: CAIREQQNEKLFF.

The chain couples TRBV7-9 to TRBJ2-2; 14 bases line up with TRBD2. Germline V gives CDR1 SEHNR, CDR2 FQNEAQ (reference sequence). The CDR3 runs to 17 residues. After removal of 4 bases from V and 4 bases from J, the junction contained 5 bases not matched to a gene. The CDR3 sequence is CASSSKGLAGGTGELFF. The CDR3 DNA sequence: TGTGCCAGCAGCTCTAAAGGACTAGCGGGGGGCACCGGGGAGCTGTTTTTT.

V and J are TRBV6-9 and TRBJ2-2; the D is unclear. Germline CDR1 reads MNHGY; CDR2 reads SVAAGI. V lost 3 bases to trimming and J lost 0 bases, with 5 bases between them. The CDR3 covers 14 residues. CDR3 loop: CASSYLSNTGELFF. For the CDR3, the DNA is TGTGCCAGCAGTTACTTATCGAACACCGGGGAGCTGTTTTTT.

This chain links TRBV10-2 with TRBJ2-7; 13 nucleotides match TRBD2. This CDR3 region has 15 residues. With 6 bases clipped from V and 7 bases from J, the junction kept 9 bases outside the gene matches. Germline lookup yields CDR1 WSHSY and CDR2 SAAADI. This CDR3 is CASRFGLAGDREQYF. As DNA, the CDR3 is TGCGCCAGCAGATTCGGACTAGCGGGAGATAGGGAGCAGTACTTC.

This clonotype was observed a few times. CDR3 region: CASSIVGRTGELFF. Here the CDR3 DNA reads TGTGCCAGTAGTATAGTGGGGAGGACCGGGGAGCTGTTTTTT. V is TRBV19 and J is TRBJ2-2; perhaps TRBD2 as D (6 bases). Germline values: CDR1 LNHDA, CDR2 SQIVND (reference sequence). The CDR3 length is 14 residues. V lost 1 base and J 5 bases, leaving 8 bases between the germline ends.

This clonotype was observed at least ten times. The V and J genes are TRBV27 and TRBJ2-5; TRBD2 agrees at 8 bases. Trimming took 2 bases from V and 0 from J; bases not matched to a gene: 5. Germline V gives CDR1 MNHEY, CDR2 SMNVEV (reference sequence). This CDR3 contains 16 residues. Here the CDR3 reads CASSLLSGAYQETQYF. Here the CDR3 DNA reads TGTGCCAGCAGTTTACTTAGCGGGGCTTACCAAGAGACCCAGTACTTC.

Many counts were recorded for this clonotype. The rearrangement joins TRBV2 to TRBJ1-2; no clear D. Between the trimmed V and J ends, which lost 3 bases and 5 bases, there was a span of 10 bases. CDR3 length: 13 residues. Germline V gives CDR1 SNHLY, CDR2 FYNNEI. The CDR3 protein is CASSETGFYGYTF. The CDR3 DNA is TGTGCCAGCAGTGAGACCGGCTTTTATGGCTACACCTTC.

V is TRBV28 and J is TRBJ2-3; D perhaps matches TRBD2 (7 bases). CDR1 and CDR2 (germline): MDHEN, SYDVKM. This CDR3 region has 15 residues. V shed 6 bases and J shed 6 bases, with 19 bases lying between them. CDR3 bases: TGTGCCAGCAGCACCCCCCGGGGGGCGTCTGATACGCAGTATTTT. Translated: CASSTPRGASDTQYF. The full variable domain, completed using reference TRBV28 and TRBJ2-3, is DVKVTQSSRYLVKRTGEKVFLECVQDMDHENMFWYRQDPGLGLRLIYFSYDVKMKEKGDIPEGYSVSREKKERFSLILESASTNQTSMYLCASSTPRGASDTQYFGPGTRLTVL.

Note on this clonotype: Possible read error: a much larger clone is one base away. The chain couples TRBV27 to TRBJ2-5, with 8 nucleotides matching TRBD1. Germline V lookup: CDR1 MNHEY, CDR2 SMNVEV (reference sequence). This CDR3 region has 14 residues. With V trimmed by 5 bases and J by 4 bases, 6 bases remained unmatched. The CDR3 here is CASSPGGFGETQYF. The CDR3 DNA reads TGTGCCAGCAGTCCAGGGGGCTTCGGAGAGACCCAGTACTTC.

This clonotype was recorded a few times. The chain links TRBV6-5 to TRBJ1-5, with TRBD1 as a possible D gene (6 bases). The CDR3 is 17 amino acids. Between the trimmed V and J ends, which lost 2 bases and 0 bases, there was a span of 14 bases. Germline V gives CDR1 MNHEY, CDR2 SVGAGI. CDR3 DNA: TGTGCCAGCAGTTACGACAGGTCCTCCTTTAGCAATCAGCCCCAGCATTTT. Amino acids: CASSYDRSSFSNQPQHF.